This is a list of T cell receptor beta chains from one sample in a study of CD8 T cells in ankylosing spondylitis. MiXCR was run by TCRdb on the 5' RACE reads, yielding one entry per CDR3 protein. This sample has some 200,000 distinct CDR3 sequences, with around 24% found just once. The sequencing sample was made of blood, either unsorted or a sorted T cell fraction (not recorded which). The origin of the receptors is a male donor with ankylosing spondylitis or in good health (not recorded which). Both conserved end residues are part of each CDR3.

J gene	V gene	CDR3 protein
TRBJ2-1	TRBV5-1	CASSSPRGSSYNEQFF
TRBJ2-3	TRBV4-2	CASSQVFRDTQYF
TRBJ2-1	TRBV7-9	CASSLRLWEAPFF
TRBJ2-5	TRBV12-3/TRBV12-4	CASTDRDRQETQYF
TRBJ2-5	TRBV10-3	CAISESETLGETQYF
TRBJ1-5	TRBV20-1	CSARGRGTGNQPQHF
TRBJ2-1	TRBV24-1	CATSDTLAGGNEQFF
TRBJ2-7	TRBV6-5	CASSYSYRSTYEQYF
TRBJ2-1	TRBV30	CAWSPGYPNEQFF
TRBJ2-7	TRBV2	CASSENLQGYYEQYF
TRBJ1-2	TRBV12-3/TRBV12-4	CASSNLLGTAAYGYTF
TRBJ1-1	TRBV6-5	CASSVKGAEAFF
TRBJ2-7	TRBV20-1	CSASRGLAPSYEQYF
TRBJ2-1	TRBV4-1	CASSQDQAISYNEQFF
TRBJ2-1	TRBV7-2	CASSPEVGAADNEQFF
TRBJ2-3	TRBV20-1	CSARASGGSTDTQYF
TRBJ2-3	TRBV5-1	CASSFGRDPSTDTQYF
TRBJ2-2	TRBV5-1	CASSLKGSTGELFF
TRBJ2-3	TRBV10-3	CATGSTDTQYF
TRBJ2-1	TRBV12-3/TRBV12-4	CASSFVSGKINEQFF
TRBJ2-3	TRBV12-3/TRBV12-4	CASSLTVARYTDTQYF
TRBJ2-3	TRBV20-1	CSARDRVAPTDTQYF
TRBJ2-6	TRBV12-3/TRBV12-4	CASNLRTSGKPGANVLTF
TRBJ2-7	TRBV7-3	CASSQDTSSYEQYF
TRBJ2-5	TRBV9	CASSKTGESTQYF
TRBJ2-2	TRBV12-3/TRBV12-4	CAITDRAVGELFF
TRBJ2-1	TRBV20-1	CSAGGGDLNEQFF
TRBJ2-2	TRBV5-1	CASSVEGPRTGELFF
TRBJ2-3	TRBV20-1	CSARDGGRAADTQYF
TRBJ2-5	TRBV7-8	CASSPTGWTQYF
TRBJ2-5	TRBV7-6	CASSIGTSQETQYF
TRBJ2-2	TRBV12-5	CASGLEGGELFF
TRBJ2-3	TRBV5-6	CASSKAARADTQYF
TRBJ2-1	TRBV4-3	CASSQDLGQGYNEQFF
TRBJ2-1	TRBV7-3	CASSSGLLHNEQFF
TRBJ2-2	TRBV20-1	CSAREGGPNTGELFF
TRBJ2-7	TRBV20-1	CSTGGRGDYEQYF
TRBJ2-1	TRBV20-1	CSALGGDRYNEQFF
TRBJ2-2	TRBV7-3	CASSYGPHTGELFF
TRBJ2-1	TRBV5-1	CASSLGGRADEQFF
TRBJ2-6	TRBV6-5	CASSLGRNSGANVLTF
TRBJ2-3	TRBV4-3	CASSPGTIDTQYF
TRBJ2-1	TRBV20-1	CSAQEGGRYNEQFF
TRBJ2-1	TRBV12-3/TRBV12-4	CASSFQVYEQFF
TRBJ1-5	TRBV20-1	CSARPGKGNQRQHF
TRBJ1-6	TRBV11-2	CASSFQGDSPLHF
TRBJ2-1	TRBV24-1	CATSSSGRTYNEQFF
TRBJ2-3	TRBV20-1	CSAREGVRNTDTQYF
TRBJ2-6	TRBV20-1	CSASKAGANVLTF
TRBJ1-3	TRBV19	CASSDDSTSTIYF
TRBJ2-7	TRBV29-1	CSVSGIQPYEQYF
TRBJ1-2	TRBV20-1	CSARHLGGNYGYTF
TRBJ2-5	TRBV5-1	CASRQTGLETQYF
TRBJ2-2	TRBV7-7	CASSPGTSTGELFF
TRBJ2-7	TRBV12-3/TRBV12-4	CASSLGQQRYEQYF
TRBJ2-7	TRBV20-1	CSARDPPGEQYF
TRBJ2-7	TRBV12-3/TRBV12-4	CASSFNRNSYEQYF
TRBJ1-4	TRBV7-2	CASSLRGDNEKLFF
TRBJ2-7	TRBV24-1	CATSDPLNGRPYEQYF
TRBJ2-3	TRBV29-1	CSVEGGPGSDTQYF